These 15 T cell receptor beta chains were all obtained from the same sample, sequenced in a study of blood T cell repertoires in COVID-19 (dated by TCRdb to 2019 to 2021). Library preparation used the immunoSEQ multiplex PCR assay. What TCRdb holds here is the immuneACCESS table cut down to in-frame rearrangements. Part of the clones is not present; checked against another copy, under half of the missing clones reflect an unresolved V gene, and the others are unexplained. The sample contains about 82,000 clones, around 80% of them found a single time. The ten largest clones take up 12% of the sample. The sample was peripheral blood. Every receptor here comes from a woman in her thirties or forties with active or convalescent COVID-19.

DNA of the CDR3: TGCGCCAGCAGCTTGGAACGGGGCCGGGACAGGGTTGACATTCAGTACTTC. This translates into CASSLERGRDRVDIQYF. The rearrangement links TRBV5-1 to TRBJ2-4; 9 bases match TRBD1. Per germline, CDR1 SGHRS and CDR2 YFSETQ. Germline trimming cut 0 bases from V and 8 bases from J; bases unmatched to any gene: 12. CDR3 length: 17 amino acids.

This clone occurred a few times. The chain recombines TRBV7-2 with TRBJ2-7, with 7 bases matching TRBD1. The ends lost 3 bases at V and 0 bases at J; junction bases unmatched: 2. CDR1 is SGHTA and CDR2 is FQGNSA in the germline V gene. This CDR3 is built from 14 residues. CDR3 bases: TGTGCCAGCAGCTTCGGGACAGCCTCCTACGAGCAGTACTTC. Protein: CASSFGTASYEQYF.

J is TRBJ2-5 and V is TRBV11-3; weak D call: TRBD1 (6 bases). From germline, CDR1 is SGHNT and CDR2 YENEEA. V lost 5 bases to trimming and J lost 0 bases, with 10 bases between them. This CDR3 comprises 14 residues. The CDR3 here is CASSPHRDQETQYF. The CDR3 region has the DNA TGTGCCAGCAGCCCCCACAGGGACCAAGAGACCCAGTACTTC.

V gene TRBV7-3 combines with J gene TRBJ2-5; maybe TRBD2 (6 bases). The CDR3 spans 14 residues. V was trimmed by 2 bases and J by 2 bases, leaving 9 bases between them. Germline values: CDR1 SGHTA, CDR2 FQGTGA. The CDR3 loop is CASSLGGGQETQYF. DNA of the CDR3: TGTGCCAGCAGCTTAGGTGGAGGGCAAGAGACCCAGTACTTC.

The V gene is TRBV2, the J gene TRBJ1-4; 7 bases are shared with TRBD1. Trimming at V came to 5 bases and at J to 5 bases, leaving 14 bases not matched to a gene. CDR3 length: 17 residues. Germline loops: CDR1 SNHLY, CDR2 FYNNEI. CDR3 sequence reads: CASSPGGAGQQNEKLFF. CDR3 DNA sequence: TGTGCCAGCAGTCCTGGGGGTGCGGGACAGCAAAATGAAAAACTGTTTTTT.

DNA of the CDR3: TGTGCCAGCAGTTTAGAGCTCCTAGGGATCGGGAGGTCAAGGGACGAGCAGTACTTC. Residues: CASSLELLGIGRSRDEQYF. J is TRBJ2-7 and V is TRBV28, with TRBD2 matching over 7 bases. CDR3 length equals 19 residues. V shed 2 bases and J 5 bases; nucleotides not matched to a gene: 21. The germline V gene has CDR1 MDHEN and CDR2 SYDVKM.

The CDR3 reads CASSSWDRAGYEQYF. CDR3 nucleotide sequence: TGTGCCAGCAGCTCGTGGGACAGGGCGGGATACGAGCAGTACTTC. The V call is TRBV7-9, the J call TRBJ2-7; TRBD1 aligns across 9 bases. Germline trimming cut 4 bases from V and 4 bases from J; bases unmatched to any gene: 8. Germline V gene lookup returns CDR1 SEHNR and CDR2 FQNEAQ (reference sequence). This CDR3 comprises 15 residues.

This sequence joins TRBV5-1 and TRBJ1-3, with D hard to call. CDR1 is SGHRS, CDR2 YFSETQ, per germline. The CDR3 runs to 14 residues. V gave up 0 bases and J gave up 10 bases, with 14 bases separating them. The CDR3 region is CASSLDSVGVTIYF. The CDR3 nucleotides are TGCGCCAGCAGCTTGGACTCGGTTGGAGTTACCATATATTTT.

This clone has only a few counts. The chain uses TRBV11-3 and TRBJ2-1, with a tentative D call TRBD1 (5 bases). Germline V gene lookup returns CDR1 SGHNT and CDR2 YENEEA. The V end lost 5 bases, the J end lost 6 bases, and 11 bases lay between the germline ends. This CDR3 comprises 13 residues. CDR3 residues: CASSGLRVNEQFF. CDR3 DNA sequence: TGTGCCAGCAGCGGCCTCAGGGTCAATGAGCAGTTCTTC.

This clone was seen a single time. The chain couples TRBV28 to TRBJ2-5; 10 bases map to TRBD1. The CDR3 runs 17 residues. Germline CDR1 is MDHEN and CDR2 is SYDVKM. Losses at the gene ends were 6 bases for V and 5 bases for J; bases not matched to a gene: 15. CDR3 in DNA: TGTGCCAGCAGCTCCTCCCGAGACAGGGGGCTGAGGGAGACCCAGTACTTC. Translating gives CASSSSRDRGLRETQYF.

As for this clone: Different DNA sequences within this sample yield the same CDR3. The J gene is TRBJ2-1, the V gene TRBV27; 9 bases align to TRBD2. This CDR3 comprises 16 residues. CDR1 and CDR2 (germline): MNHEY, SMNVEV (reference sequence). Trimming cost V 1 base and J 12 bases; bases outside gene matches: 13. The CDR3 loop reads CASSLFGGGGASGQFF. The CDR3 coding sequence is TGTGCCAGCAGTTTATTTGGGGGCGGGGGGGCATCGGGGCAGTTCTTC.

The chain employs TRBV4-1 and TRBJ2-4; D unclear. The ends were cut back, 0 bases at V and 2 bases at J, with 14 bases in the middle. CDR3 length equals 17 residues. Looked up from germline, CDR1 is MGHRA and CDR2 is YSYEKL. CDR3 sequence: CASSQDHYSTPKNIQYF. In nucleotides, the CDR3 is TGCGCCAGCAGCCAAGATCATTATTCTACCCCCAAAAACATTCAGTACTTC.

CDR3 amino acids: CASSLSGEETQYF. The DNA for the CDR3 is TGTGCCAGCAGCTTATCGGGAGAAGAGACCCAGTACTTC. The chain combines TRBV11-2 with TRBJ2-5; D may be TRBD2 (6 bases). The CDR3 runs to 13 residues. V shed 2 bases and J shed 3 bases, with 7 bases lying between them. Germline V lookup: CDR1 SGHAT, CDR2 FQNNGV.

J is TRBJ2-3 and V is TRBV7-7, with 12 nucleotides matching TRBD2. Trimming removed 4 bases from V and 4 bases from J; junction bases left unmatched: 6. The CDR3 sequence is 16 residues long. Germline V gene data show CDR1 as SSHAT and CDR2 as FNYEAQ (reference sequence). The CDR3 region is CASSSSSGRAPDTQYF. The CDR3 DNA reads as TGTGCCAGCAGCTCCTCTAGCGGGAGGGCCCCAGATACGCAGTATTTT.

The rearrangement joins TRBV7-2 to TRBJ2-5, with 7 bases fitting TRBD1. The junction had 10 bases not matched to a gene; V was cut back by 0 bases and J by 6 bases. The CDR3 has 16 amino acids. Germline V gives CDR1 SGHTA, CDR2 FQGNSA. The CDR3 loop reads CASSLAGAGGEKTQYF. CDR3 in DNA: TGTGCCAGCAGCTTAGCAGGGGCAGGGGGTGAAAAGACCCAGTACTTC.